This TCR beta chain is drawn from a study of cytotoxic CD8 clonotypes in ibrutinib-treated CLL. Study-level information: Overall, some 25 responses were partial and 2 complete; following median around 68 months, about 15 patients stayed remitted and about twelve progressed. The study, taken as a whole, reports: With treatment, public clonotypes, which were uncommon, either contracted or remained stable. Sampling time points were not equivalent between sustained-remission and progressing patients.

The table lists this clone with a count of one. No antigen is known for it. The CDR3 has 13 residues. Germline V lookup: CDR1 SEHNR, CDR2 FQNEAQ (reference sequence). V lost 2 bases to trimming and J lost 5 bases, with 9 bases between them. The protocol was immunoSEQ multiplex PCR, while the TCRdb copy is restricted to in-frame clones and leaves out a portion. The table has over 100,000 clones, 45% to 65% seen once; the top ten hold 30% to 45%. The chain recombines TRBV7-9 with TRBJ2-5, with D tentatively TRBD2 (5 bases). The source is a human donor with chronic lymphocytic leukemia. The input for sequencing was PBMCs, taken after 24 months of ibrutinib treatment. CDR3 protein: CASSLIPGETQYF. In DNA, the CDR3 is TGTGCCAGCAGCTTAATCCCGGGGGAGACCCAGTACTTC.